This T cell receptor beta chain is drawn from a study of metastatic and nonmetastatic thyroid tumors. Study-level information: A comparison of repertoires was made across blood and tumor or nodule tissue from malignant and benign thyroid patients.

This clone came up many times. Antigen: not known. Original analysis: The study's classifier, a distant-metastasis tool for papillary thyroid cancer, was built using CDR3 differences across clinicopathological groups. With MiXCR, TCRdb reprocessed the PCR reads. These V and J calls rely on TCRdb rather than the paper's analysis. The sample lists approximately 13,000 clones, about 12% occurring once. Study-level findings and limits: According to reports, the diversity of TCR beta was significantly higher in malignant thyroid tumors than in benign nodules, and this held in both blood and tumor samples.

Germline assignment: CDR1 SGHDN and CDR2 FVKESK. With 5 bases removed from V and 0 bases from J, the gap between germline ends came to 8 bases. The CDR3 loop spans 13 amino acids. Nobody among the patients had been given any treatment before thyroid surgery. This rearrangement joins TRBV14 to TRBJ2-7; D remains unclear. This TCR came from a female donor with papillary thyroid cancer or a benign thyroid nodule (not recorded which). Some clones in this sample may be carry-over from other donors' samples. The sample consisted of blood. The CDR3 protein is CASSYGYSYEQYF. CDR3 in DNA: TGTGCCAGCAGCTATGGTTACTCCTACGAGCAGTACTTC.